This T cell receptor (beta chain) was identified in a study of CD8+ T cells in alopecia areata. Study-level findings and limits: Compared with mice, patients displayed less clear TCR sharing, possibly for HLA-related reasons. It was lesional scalp, especially alopecia totalis/universalis, that showed higher clonality than normal scalp.

The sequencing template was cDNA reverse transcribed from extracted RNA. Clones were read by immunoSEQ multiplex PCR, and TCRdb kept only the in-frame ones, dropping some. The table shows tens of thousands of clones, with approximately 50% occurring only once. Sorting of PBMCs yielded the CD4+ and CD8+ T cells. This clone was found a few times. Its antigen is unidentified. This CDR3 contains 16 residues. Germline CDR1 is SEHNR and CDR2 is FQNEAQ (reference sequence). With 2 bases removed from V and 3 bases from J, the gap between germline ends came to 13 bases. Material: NKG2D-high CD8+ T cells sorted from blood. This chain connects TRBV7-9 to TRBJ2-2; no clear D. The TCR was taken from a human donor with alopecia areata. CDR3 nucleotide sequence: TGTGCCAGCAGCTTAACTATAGGACCTTACACCGGGGAGCTGTTTTTT. This codes for CASSLTIGPYTGELFF.